This T cell receptor (beta chain) is from a study of cytomegalovirus exposure and HLA in healthy donors. Background on the study: A prior analysis found roughly 100 million unique TCR beta sequences from around 180 million T cells.

Turning to this clone: Its specificity is not known.

Findings and limits, study-wide: Sequencing artifact likely explains a cluster of highly shared sequence variants. Later work associated roughly 17,000 TCR beta sequences with HLA alleles at 0.05 false discovery rate.

PCR was performed using 60 Vbeta and 13 Jbeta primers. Assay: immunoSEQ multiplex PCR; the TCRdb copy retains only in-frame clones and omits some. Of about 120,000 clones detected, 82% appear once; the ten largest clones hold 1.5%. The material sequenced was PBMCs. The sequence was obtained from a woman between 18 and 30 years old in good health and CMV-seronegative.

In DNA, the CDR3 is TGTGCCAGCAGCTTCTCCGGGACAGGGGGAAACACCATATATTTT. Protein product: CASSFSGTGGNTIYF. The chain couples TRBV11-2 to TRBJ1-3; 9 nucleotides agree with TRBD1. The CDR3 contains 15 residues. Germline values: CDR1 SGHAT, CDR2 FQNNGV. Trimming at V came to 3 bases and at J to 4 bases, leaving 4 bases not matched to a gene. Variable domain in full (rest from reference TRBV11-2 and TRBJ1-3): EAGVAQSPRYKIIEKRQSVAFWCNPISGHATLYWYQQILGQGPKLLIQFQNNGVVDDSQLPKDRFSAERLKGVDSTLKIQPAKLEDSAVYLCASSFSGTGGNTIYFGEGSWLTVV.